This passage covers 14 T cell receptor beta chains from one sample sequenced in a study of blood T cell repertoires in COVID-19. Profiling relied on immunoSEQ multiplex PCR, and the TCRdb table lists in-frame clones only, not all of them. The data show 55,000 to 70,000 clones, 78% seen once. Sequenced: peripheral blood. These receptors were obtained from a human donor in a cohort sampled during active COVID-19.

This clone was recorded once. This rearrangement joins TRBV18 to TRBJ2-7; unclear D gene. Trimming pared 2 bases from V and 2 bases from J, leaving 4 bases between. This CDR3 region has 12 residues. CDR1 is KGHSH and CDR2 is LQKENI in the germline V gene. The CDR3 region has the DNA TGTGCCAGCTCACCAGAGACCTACGAGCAGTACTTC. This encodes CASSPETYEQYF. The full variable domain, in which reference TRBV18 and TRBJ2-7 provide the parts outside the CDR3, is NAGVMQNPRHLVRRRGQEARLRCSPMKGHSHVYWYRQLPEEGLKFMVYLQKENIIDESGMPKERFSAEFPKEGPSILRIQQVVRGDSAAYFCASSPETYEQYFGPGTRLTVT.

J is TRBJ1-2 and V is TRBV4-1; D gene unclear. This CDR3 is 15 amino acids long. V was shortened by 1 base and J by 5 bases, with 14 bases between the two germline ends. Germline CDR1 MGHRA, CDR2 YSYEKL. CDR3 residues: CASSQVGEESYGYTF. The DNA for the CDR3 is TGCGCCAGCAGCCAAGTCGGAGAGGAATCATATGGCTACACCTTC.

The CDR3 DNA reads TGTGCCAGCAGCTTCGGGACTTCTATCTACGAGCAGTACTTC. Residues: CASSFGTSIYEQYF. The chain employs TRBV5-4 and TRBJ2-7; D is perhaps TRBD2 (6 bases). This CDR3 is 14 amino acids long. Trimming took off 2 bases at V and 3 bases at J, with 12 bases between the two ends. The germline gives CDR1 SGHNT, CDR2 YYREEE (reference sequence).

The V gene is TRBV5-1, the J gene TRBJ2-5; the match to TRBD1 covers 8 bases. The CDR3 has 16 amino acids. Germline lookup yields CDR1 SGHRS and CDR2 YFSETQ. The V segment lost 1 base and the J segment 1 base; nucleotides outside the gene matches: 6. The CDR3 DNA sequence: TGCGCCAGCAGCTTGTCCCTCAGGGGGCGCCAAGAGACCCAGTACTTC. This translates into CASSLSLRGRQETQYF.

V gene TRBV11-2 combines with J gene TRBJ2-5, with 8 bases that match TRBD2. Unmatched junction bases numbered 3, after V lost 5 bases and J lost 4 bases. The CDR3 is made up of 13 amino acids. CDR1 is SGHAT and CDR2 is FQNNGV in the germline V gene. CDR3: CASSLGLAETQYF. The DNA for the CDR3 is TGTGCCAGCAGCCTCGGACTAGCAGAGACCCAGTACTTC.

The chain uses TRBV30 and TRBJ2-3; D gene unclear. The CDR3 is made up of 14 amino acids. CDR1 is GTSNPN, CDR2 SVGIG, per germline (reference sequence). The germline V and J ends were trimmed by 0 bases and 2 bases, with 9 bases remaining between them. CDR3 in DNA: TGTGCCTGGAGTGTTAGTAGAAACACAGATACGCAGTATTTT. It translates to CAWSVSRNTDTQYF.

V gene TRBV4-3 combines with J gene TRBJ1-1; a possible D gene is TRBD1 (6 bases). Germline V CDR1 and CDR2: LGHNA, YSLEER. The CDR3 is 14 residues long. Trimming took 0 bases from V and 5 from J, leaving 10 bases between them. In DNA, the CDR3 is TGCGCCAGCAGCCAAGACAGGGGTGAGACTGAAGCTTTCTTT. Translated, it gives CASSQDRGETEAFF.

This chain connects TRBV25-1 to TRBJ2-7; a possible D gene is TRBD1 (6 bases). The CDR3 extends over 15 amino acids. With 1 base removed from V and 0 bases from J, the gap between germline ends came to 10 bases. Germline values: CDR1 MGHDK, CDR2 SYGVNS. The CDR3 DNA follows: TGTGCCAGCAGTGAATGGAAGGACAGCTCCTACGAGCAGTACTTC. Residues: CASSEWKDSSYEQYF.

V is TRBV6-2 or TRBV6-3 and J is TRBJ1-5, with D perhaps TRBD1 (6 bases). V was trimmed by 5 bases and J by 3 bases, leaving 8 bases between them. Per germline, CDR1 MNHEY and CDR2 SVGEGT. The CDR3 spans 13 residues. Written as DNA, the CDR3 is TGTGCCAGCAGTAGGGGGTACAATCAGCCCCAGCATTTT. It encodes CASSRGYNQPQHF.

The rearrangement uses TRBV5-1 and TRBJ2-1; 11 positions agree with TRBD1. The CDR3 covers 14 residues. CDR1 SGHRS and CDR2 YFSETQ come from the germline V gene. The junction had 3 bases not matched to a gene; V was cut back by 4 bases and J by 6 bases. The chain's CDR3 is CASSPGTGGNEQFF. The CDR3 DNA is TGCGCCAGCAGCCCTGGGACAGGGGGCAATGAGCAGTTCTTC.

V gene TRBV24-1 combines with J gene TRBJ2-7; perhaps TRBD2 as D (6 bases). The CDR3 is 14 residues long. V was pared by 6 bases and J by 4 bases, with 15 bases between. Germline V lookup: CDR1 KGHDR, CDR2 SFDVKD. The CDR3 here is CATSPGAASYEQYF. The CDR3 nucleotides read TGTGCCACCAGTCCGGGAGCCGCGAGTTACGAGCAGTACTTC.

The chain uses TRBV6-1 and TRBJ1-1; D may be TRBD1 (5 bases). Germline loops: CDR1 MNHNS, CDR2 SASEGT. V lost 2 bases and J lost 5, with 12 bases in between. The length of the CDR3 is 14 residues. DNA of the CDR3: TGTGCCAGCAGTGAAATCGGGGGTTGGACTGAAGCTTTCTTT. Translating it yields CASSEIGGWTEAFF.

V is TRBV4-1 and J is TRBJ1-5, with 9 bases lining up with TRBD1. Trimming cost V 0 bases and J 8 bases; bases outside gene matches: 5. This CDR3 comprises 15 residues. Germline V gives CDR1 MGHRA, CDR2 YSYEKL. CDR3 DNA sequence: TGCGCCAGCAGCCAAGATGGCACAGGGGGCGAGCCCCAGCATTTT. Translating gives CASSQDGTGGEPQHF.

J is TRBJ1-4 and V is TRBV6-5; 7 bases map to TRBD1. Trimming took 6 bases from V and 8 from J; bases not matched to a gene: 12. The CDR3 contains 15 residues. Germline CDR1 MNHEY, CDR2 SVGAGI. The CDR3 bases are TGTGCCAGCAGACCAACCGACAGGGCTCGAGAAAAACTGTTTTTT. This gives the protein CASRPTDRAREKLFF.